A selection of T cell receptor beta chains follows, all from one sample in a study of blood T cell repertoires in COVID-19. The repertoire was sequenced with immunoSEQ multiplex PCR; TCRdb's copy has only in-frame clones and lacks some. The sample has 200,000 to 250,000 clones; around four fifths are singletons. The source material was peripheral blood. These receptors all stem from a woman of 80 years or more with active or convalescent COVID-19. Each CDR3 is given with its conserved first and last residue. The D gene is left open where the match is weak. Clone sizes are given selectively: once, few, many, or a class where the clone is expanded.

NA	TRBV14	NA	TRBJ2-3	TGTGCCAGCAGCCGGGGTAGCGGCGGGTTCACAGATACGCAGTATTTT	CASSRGSGGFTDTQYF
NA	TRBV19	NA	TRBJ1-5	TGTGCCAGTGGGATGCAGGGCCCAGGGCCCCAGCATTTT	CASGMQGPGPQHF
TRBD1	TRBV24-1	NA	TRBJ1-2	TGTGCCACCAGTGACCGACAGGGGTCGGATGGCTACACCTTC	CATSDRQGSDGYTF
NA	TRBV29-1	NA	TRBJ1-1	TGCAGCGTTAGGAGCCAACGTAACACTGAAGCTTTCTTT	CSVRSQRNTEAFF
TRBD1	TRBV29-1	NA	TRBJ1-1	TGCAGCGTTCAATCCGGGACAGGGGGGAACACTGAAGCTTTCTTT	CSVQSGTGGNTEAFF
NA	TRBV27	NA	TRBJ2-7	TGTGCCAGCAGTCCGGGGTTTGGCAGGGGACCCCTTTACGAGCAGTACTTC	CASSPGFGRGPLYEQYF
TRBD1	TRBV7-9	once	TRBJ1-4	TGTGCCAGCAGCCCGGACAGGGAAAAACTGTTTTTT	CASSPDREKLFF
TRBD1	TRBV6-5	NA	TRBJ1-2	TGTGCCAGCAGTATTCGACAGGGGCGCCCCAGCGGCTACACCTTC	CASSIRQGRPSGYTF
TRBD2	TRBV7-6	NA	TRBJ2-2	TGTGCCAGCAGCCCAAGAGCGGGATTGAACACCGGGGAGCTGTTTTTT	CASSPRAGLNTGELFF
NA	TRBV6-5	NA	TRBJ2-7	TGTGCCAGCAGTTACCGGGGGATCTACGAGCAGTACTTC	CASSYRGIYEQYF
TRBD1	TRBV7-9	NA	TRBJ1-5	TGTGCCAGCAGCTTAGACGTTTTGGCAGGGGGACAGCCCCAGCATTTT	CASSLDVLAGGQPQHF
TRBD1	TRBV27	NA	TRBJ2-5	TGTGCCAGCAGTTTATTTGGTCCGGGTGGGACAGCCCAAGAGACCCAGTACTTC	CASSLFGPGGTAQETQYF
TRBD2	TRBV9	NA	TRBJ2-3	TGTGCCAGCAGCCTTAGCGGGGCTGACACAGATACGCAGTATTTT	CASSLSGADTDTQYF
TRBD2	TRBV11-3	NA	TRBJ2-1	TGTGCCAGCAGCTTAAGGACGCTAGCGGGTGGTGATGAGCAGTTCTTC	CASSLRTLAGGDEQFF
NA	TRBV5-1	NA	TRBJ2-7	TGCGCCAGCAGCTTGGATTCGGGATACGAGCAGTACTTC	CASSLDSGYEQYF
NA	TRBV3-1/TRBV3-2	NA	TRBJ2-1	TGTGCCAGCAGCCAAGTTCTAGCGAGCAATGAGCAGTTCTTC	CASSQVLASNEQFF
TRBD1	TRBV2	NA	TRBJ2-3	TGTGCCAGCAGTGAAGCTCCGGGACAGGGGGACACAGATACGCAGTATTTT	CASSEAPGQGDTDTQYF
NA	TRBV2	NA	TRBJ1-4	TGTGCCAGCAACGCGGGGAGGGGAAGCGAAAAACTGTTTTTT	CASNAGRGSEKLFF
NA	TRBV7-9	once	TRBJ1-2	TGTGCCAGCAGCTTGGTGATAGCTAACTATGGCTACACCTTC	CASSLVIANYGYTF
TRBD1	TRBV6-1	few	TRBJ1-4	TGTGCCAGCAGTGACGGACAGGGTCGCGGTGAAAAACTGTTTTTT	CASSDGQGRGEKLFF
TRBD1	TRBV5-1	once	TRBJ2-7	TGCGCCAGCAGCTCCGGGACAGCTTCCTACGAGCAGTACTTC	CASSSGTASYEQYF
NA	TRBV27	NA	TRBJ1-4	TGTGCCAGCAGGCAGGCGGGGAGTCCGGGAAAACTGTTTTTT	CASRQAGSPGKLFF
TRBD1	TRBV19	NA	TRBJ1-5	TGTGCCAGTATGGACAGGGAAGTCGGCAATCAGCCCCAGCATTTT	CASMDREVGNQPQHF
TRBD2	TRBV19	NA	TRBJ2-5	TGTGCCAGTGGGTTTGGAAAAGCGGGAGGGGGGCCAGAGACCCAGTACTTC	CASGFGKAGGGPETQYF
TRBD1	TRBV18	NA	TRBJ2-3	TGTGCCAGCTCACCGTCACAGGGGCACACAGATACGCAGTATTTT	CASSPSQGHTDTQYF
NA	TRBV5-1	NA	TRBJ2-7	TGCGCCAGCAGCTTCTCGGGCTACGAGCAGTACTTC	CASSFSGYEQYF
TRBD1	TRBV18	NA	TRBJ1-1	TGTGCCAGCTCACCTGGGACAGGGAGGGCTGAAGCTTTCTTT	CASSPGTGRAEAFF
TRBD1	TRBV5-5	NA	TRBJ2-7	TGTGCCAGCAGCGTAGACAGGGGGTCGGGCTACGAGCAGTACTTC	CASSVDRGSGYEQYF
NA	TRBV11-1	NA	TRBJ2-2	TGTGCCAGCAGCTCCGCGACATACACCGGGGAGCTGTTTTTT	CASSSATYTGELFF
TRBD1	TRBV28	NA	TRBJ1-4	TGTGCCAGCAGTTCCGGGACAGGGATATTAACAACTAATGAAAAACTGTTTTTT	CASSSGTGILTTNEKLFF
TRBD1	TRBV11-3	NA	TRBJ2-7	TGTGCCAGCAGCTTATTCGGCCGAAGGACAGGGAATTCCTACGAGCAGTACTTC	CASSLFGRRTGNSYEQYF
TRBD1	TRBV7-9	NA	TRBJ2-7	TGTGCCAGCAGCTTCGACAGGGGGCGGTCCGAGCAGTACTTC	CASSFDRGRSEQYF